These 26 T cell receptor beta chains share one sample of origin, sequenced in a study of cytomegalovirus exposure and HLA in healthy donors. The PCR employed 60 Vbeta primers together with 13 Jbeta primers. The table came from immunoSEQ multiplex PCR; TCRdb's copy has only in-frame clones and leaves some out. The sample carries about 69,000 clones, more than 75% recorded once. Sequenced: PBMCs. These receptors all come from a young man in good health and CMV-seronegative.

In DNA, the CDR3 is TGTGCCAGTAGTCCCCCGGAGGGGGGGCCACACGAGCAGTACTTC. Translated, it gives CASSPPEGGPHEQYF. V and J are TRBV19 and TRBJ2-7; weak D call: TRBD2 (7 bases). Trimming pared 5 bases from V and 5 bases from J, leaving 19 bases between. From germline, CDR1 is LNHDA and CDR2 SQIVND (reference sequence). The CDR3 totals 15 residues.

The V call is TRBV4-3, the J call TRBJ1-2; D is undetermined. The germline V gene encodes CDR1 LGHNA and CDR2 YSLEER. CDR3 length: 14 residues. Trimming pared 1 base from V and 7 bases from J, leaving 13 bases between. DNA for the CDR3: TGCGCCAGCAGCCAAGTTGCGGGCGGGAGTGGCTACACCTTC. Translation gives CASSQVAGGSGYTF.

With respect to this clone: A junction end diverges from the germline sequence, so it may reflect a read error. The CDR3 loop is CSFETGSDTIYF. CDR3 bases: TGCAGCTTTGAGACAGGTTCGGACACCATATATTTT. The chain links TRBV29-1 to TRBJ1-3; D may be TRBD1 (6 bases). The CDR3 is 12 amino acids. Germline V gene data show CDR1 as SQVTM and CDR2 as ANQGSEA. Drawing the rest from reference TRBV29-1 and TRBJ1-3, the complete variable domain is SAVISQKPSRDICQRGTSLTIQCQVDSQVTMMFWYRQQPGQSLTLIATANQGSEATYESGFVIDKFPISRPNLTFSTLTVSNMSPEDSSIYLCSFETGSDTIYFGEGSWLTVV.

The chain uses TRBV5-4 and TRBJ2-1; D is perhaps TRBD2 (6 bases). The CDR3 is 17 residues long. CDR1 and CDR2 from the germline V gene are SGHNT and YYREEE (reference sequence). V was pared by 7 bases and J by 2 bases, with 22 bases between. This CDR3 reads CASSNLSHTGAYNEQFF. CDR3 coding DNA: TGTGCCAGCTCGAATCTGAGCCATACGGGGGCCTACAATGAGCAGTTCTTC.

The chain has TRBV19 and TRBJ2-5; 13 positions match TRBD2. V shed 5 bases and J 4 bases; nucleotides not matched to a gene: 7. CDR1 is LNHDA, CDR2 SQIVND, per germline (reference sequence). The CDR3 length is 16 residues. The CDR3 reads CASSPLAGGRSETQYF. The CDR3 DNA sequence: TGTGCCAGTAGTCCACTAGCGGGGGGGCGGTCAGAGACCCAGTACTTC. The whole variable domain, filled in from reference TRBV19 and TRBJ2-5, reads DGGITQSPKYLFRKEGQNVTLSCEQNLNHDAMYWYRQDPGQGLRLIYYSQIVNDFQKGDIAEGYSVSREKKESFPLTVTSAQKNPTAFYLCASSPLAGGRSETQYFGPGTRLLVL.

This clone has just a few counts. The chain employs TRBV28 and TRBJ1-6, with TRBD1 matching over 8 bases. CDR3 length: 13 amino acids. Germline V gene sequence: CDR1 MDHEN, CDR2 SYDVKM. The V gene end was trimmed by 9 bases and the J gene end by 8 bases; junction bases not matched to a gene: 6. The CDR3, as DNA: TGTGCCAGTTTCAGGGGGCGGGATTCACCCCTCCACTTT. It codes for CASFRGRDSPLHF. The full variable domain, its missing parts supplied by reference TRBV28 and TRBJ1-6, is DVKVTQSSRYLVKRTGEKVFLECVQDMDHENMFWYRQDPGLGLRLIYFSYDVKMKEKGDIPEGYSVSREKKERFSLILESASTNQTSMYLCASFRGRDSPLHFGNGTRLTVT.

This chain links TRBV28 with TRBJ2-5, with TRBD2 identical over 12 bases. Germline V gene sequence: CDR1 MDHEN, CDR2 SYDVKM. V shed 3 bases and J 0 bases; nucleotides not matched to a gene: 5. The CDR3 covers 17 residues. As DNA, the CDR3 is TGTGCCAGCAGTTTCAGACTAGCGGGGGACTACCAAGAGACCCAGTACTTC. This sequence encodes CASSFRLAGDYQETQYF.

The CDR3 loop reads CASSSGTRAGETQYF. The CDR3 DNA sequence: TGTGCCAGCTCAAGCGGGACCCGAGCGGGAGAGACCCAGTACTTC. The chain links TRBV19 to TRBJ2-5; the match to TRBD2 covers 7 bases. CDR3 length equals 15 residues. CDR1 is LNHDA, CDR2 SQIVND, per germline (reference sequence). Germline trimming cut 9 bases from V and 4 bases from J; bases unmatched to any gene: 14.

This clone was counted a few times. The CDR3 here is CASSSKPGLAGGGSDTQYF. The CDR3 DNA sequence: TGCGCCAGCAGCTCAAAACCGGGACTAGCGGGGGGAGGGTCAGATACGCAGTATTTT. The chain recombines TRBV5-1 with TRBJ2-3; 15 bases agree with TRBD2. The CDR3 is 19 amino acids. The germline gives CDR1 SGHRS, CDR2 YFSETQ. Losses at the gene ends were 3 bases for V and 4 bases for J; bases not matched to a gene: 12.

This chain joins TRBV29-1 and TRBJ2-5, with D possibly matching TRBD2 (5 bases). The V gene lost 1 base and the J gene lost 4 bases, with 13 bases spanning the gap. CDR1 SQVTM and CDR2 ANQGSEA come from the germline V gene. The CDR3 is 14 residues long. CDR3 DNA sequence: TGCAGCGTTGAAGCGGAGGCCCTCCCAGAGACCCAGTACTTC. It codes for CSVEAEALPETQYF.

The gene calls are TRBV5-4 and TRBJ2-3; TRBD2 matches 10 bases. The trim removed 2 bases at V and 1 base at J, leaving 4 bases unmatched. The CDR3 runs to 16 residues. CDR1 SGHNT and CDR2 YYREEE come from the germline V gene (reference sequence). The CDR3 nucleotides are TGTGCCAGCAGCTTCTCAGCGGGGGGGGGCACAGATACGCAGTATTTT. Protein: CASSFSAGGGTDTQYF.

The chain recombines TRBV5-1 with TRBJ2-5, with 8 bases identical to TRBD2. Germline loops: CDR1 SGHRS, CDR2 YFSETQ. The V segment lost 4 bases and the J segment 1 base; nucleotides outside the gene matches: 6. The CDR3 consists of 15 residues. The CDR3 sequence is CASSDAGLGQETQYF. DNA of the CDR3: TGCGCCAGCAGCGATGCGGGACTAGGCCAAGAGACCCAGTACTTC.

This chain links TRBV5-5 with TRBJ2-7; maybe TRBD2 (5 bases). The CDR3 loop spans 12 amino acids. Germline assignment: CDR1 SGHKS and CDR2 YYEKEE (reference sequence). V gave up 5 bases and J gave up 3 bases, with 9 bases separating them. The CDR3 here is CASSREGYEQYV. The CDR3 DNA is TGTGCCAGCAGTCGAGAGGGCTACGAGCAGTACGTC.

The chain carries TRBV19 and TRBJ1-2; tentative D call: TRBD1 (6 bases). Germline V CDR1 and CDR2: LNHDA, SQIVND (reference sequence). Trimming pared 3 bases from V and 0 bases from J, leaving 17 bases between. The CDR3 runs 17 residues. CDR3 nucleotide sequence: TGTGCCAGTAGTATTAAACTCCGGCAGGGGACTAACTATGGCTACACCTTC. Amino acid sequence: CASSIKLRQGTNYGYTF.

The V call is TRBV19, the J call TRBJ2-1, with 10 bases fitting TRBD2. CDR3 length: 18 amino acids. J was trimmed by 0 bases and V by 6 bases; bases with no gene match: 11. Germline CDR1 LNHDA, CDR2 SQIVND (reference sequence). The CDR3 coding sequence is TGTGCCAGTAGGAGCCGCCTAGCGGGGGTAACCTCCTACAATGAGCAGTTCTTC. This encodes CASRSRLAGVTSYNEQFF.

This clone was counted only a few times. The chain carries TRBV5-4 and TRBJ1-4; 8 positions match TRBD1. The CDR3 is 13 amino acids. Trimming removed 3 bases from V and 7 bases from J; junction bases left unmatched: 2. The germline V gene encodes CDR1 SGHNT and CDR2 YYREEE (reference sequence). The CDR3: CASSSGGREKLFF. In DNA form, the CDR3 reads TGTGCCAGCAGCTCAGGGGGCCGTGAAAAACTGTTTTTT.

This clone was counted a few times. The rearrangement uses TRBV4-1 and TRBJ1-2; perhaps TRBD1 as D (5 bases). This CDR3 region has 15 residues. Trimming shortened V by 1 base and J by 8 bases, and 17 bases separated the two germline ends. Germline-derived CDR1 and CDR2 are MGHRA and YSYEKL. CDR3 amino acids: CASSQGGPGERGYTF. In DNA form, the CDR3 reads TGCGCCAGCAGCCAAGGGGGACCGGGAGAGAGAGGCTACACCTTC.

CDR3 nucleotides: TGTGCCAGCAGTTCCCGCGACAGGGTAGGTCAGCCCCAGCATTTT. Translating gives CASSSRDRVGQPQHF. The chain joins TRBV28 to TRBJ1-5; 7 bases are a match to TRBD1. The ends lost 4 bases at V and 6 bases at J; junction bases unmatched: 9. Germline assignment: CDR1 MDHEN and CDR2 SYDVKM. This CDR3 spans 15 amino acids.

The rearrangement joins TRBV19 to TRBJ2-2; the match to TRBD1 covers 8 bases. The length of the CDR3 is 14 residues. Per the germline V gene, CDR1 is LNHDA and CDR2 is SQIVND (reference sequence). V lost 5 bases to trimming and J lost 5 bases; unmatched junction nucleotides: 4. The CDR3 DNA follows: TGTGCCAGTAGTTCACAGGGGGAGACCGGGGAGCTGTTTTTT. Protein sequence: CASSSQGETGELFF.

V usage is TRBV2 and J usage is TRBJ2-7; 7 nucleotides align to TRBD2. Germline V lookup: CDR1 SNHLY, CDR2 FYNNEI. The CDR3 runs 17 residues. Trimming removed 3 bases from V and 0 bases from J; junction bases left unmatched: 11. CDR3 region: CASSDQGGNIGSYEQYF. The CDR3 nucleotides are TGTGCCAGCAGTGACCAGGGAGGGAACATTGGCTCCTACGAGCAGTACTTC.

V is TRBV7-9 and J is TRBJ1-2; 12 nucleotides match TRBD1. The V gene's germline CDR1 is SEHNR and CDR2 FQNEAQ (reference sequence). The CDR3 length is 15 residues. The V gene end was trimmed by 5 bases and the J gene end by 4 bases; junction bases not matched to a gene: 5. This chain's CDR3 is CASSGTGGVGYGYTF. The CDR3 coding sequence is TGTGCCAGCAGCGGGACAGGGGGCGTTGGCTATGGCTACACCTTC.

Remarks on this clone: The same CDR3 is also encoded by other DNA sequences in this sample. The gene calls are TRBV5-4 and TRBJ2-7; possibly TRBD1 for D (5 bases). Germline CDR1 is SGHNT and CDR2 is YYREEE (reference sequence). With 1 base removed from V and 7 bases from J, the gap between germline ends came to 18 bases. The CDR3 runs 15 residues. The DNA for the CDR3 is TGTGCCAGCAGCTTGTTGGCAGGGATTTTGGGAGAGCAGTACTTC. Translated, it gives CASSLLAGILGEQYF.

This clone was detected only a few times. The chain couples TRBV4-2 to TRBJ1-2; D possibly corresponds to TRBD1 (6 bases). The V end was cut by 5 bases, the J end by 2 bases, with 18 bases between. This CDR3 region has 16 residues. The germline V gene has CDR1 LGHNA and CDR2 YNFKEQ. CDR3 in DNA: TGTGCCAGCAGCGGGGAGGGGGGCAGAGTCAACTATGGCTACACCTTC. This gives the protein CASSGEGGRVNYGYTF.

The chain couples TRBV7-3 to TRBJ2-3; a possible D gene is TRBD2 (5 bases). Germline V CDR1 and CDR2: SGHTA, FQGTGA. This CDR3 is built from 13 residues. Trimming took 4 bases from V and 4 from J, leaving 9 bases between them. The chain's CDR3 is CASSSFGADTQYF. The CDR3 region has the DNA TGTGCCAGCAGCTCGTTCGGGGCAGATACGCAGTATTTT.

This clone showed up just once. The V call is TRBV28, the J call TRBJ2-1; D call uncertain. Germline CDR1 MDHEN, CDR2 SYDVKM. CDR3 length: 15 amino acids. V was cut by 3 bases and J by 0 bases, with 9 bases left in between. CDR3 in amino acids: CASSFYLSSYNEQFF. Here the CDR3 DNA reads TGTGCCAGCAGTTTTTACCTTAGCTCCTACAATGAGCAGTTCTTC.

The rearrangement links TRBV19 to TRBJ1-4, with 8 bases lining up with TRBD1. Germline V gene sequence: CDR1 LNHDA, CDR2 SQIVND (reference sequence). V was clipped by 7 bases and J by 2 bases; unmatched bases: 6. The CDR3 covers 15 residues. The CDR3 region has the DNA TGTGCCAGTAAACAGGACAGGGCCACTAATGAAAAACTGTTTTTT. Its translation is CASKQDRATNEKLFF.